This section outlines one T cell receptor (beta chain) sequence together with its context. Its antigen is not identified. This specimen comes from a study of T cell clonotyping in hematopoietic cell transplantation. General observations from the study: At the given depth, recipient repertoires were over 97% de novo clonotypes. Recipient TCR diversity dropped after transplant; expanded clonotypes rose from day 30 to 180. Higher Inverse Simpson Index values in graft donor and pretransplant recipient predicted broader posttransplant TCR diversity.

Clones were sequenced by immunoSEQ multiplex PCR, and TCRdb holds only the in-frame ones, with some missing. The table records more than 55,000 clones, approximately 94% of them present only once. The V and J ends lost 7 bases and 7 bases respectively, with 14 bases between them. Germline-derived CDR1 and CDR2 are MNHNS and SASEGT. CDR3 size: 13 residues. This clonotype originated in a man in his fifties in good health. Some clones in this sample may be carry-over from other donors' samples. The J gene is TRBJ2-1, the V gene TRBV6-1; tentatively, D is TRBD2 (5 bases). Sequencing used peripheral blood mononuclear cells. The CDR3 coding sequence is TGTGCCAGCATCAGGAAGTCGGGGAATGAGCAGTTCTTC. This codes for CASIRKSGNEQFF.